This T cell receptor (beta chain) was recorded in a study of shared clonotypes between healthy human individuals. Study-wide context: The study used three CD4 naive, three CD4 memory, two CD8 naive and one CD8 memory plate per donor. Regarding the study as a whole: Compared with clonotypes that all four donors shared, non-shared clonotypes had lower generation probabilities.

CD8 cells regarded as naive lacked CD45RO, were positively chosen for CCR7, and omitted terminally differentiated effector memory CD45RA+ cells. Genomic DNA belonging to each subset was distributed in equal measure over several immunoSEQ plates. Assay used: immunoSEQ multiplex PCR; TCRdb lists only in-frame clones, some missing. Altogether a few million clones are present, 93% being singletons, with the ten largest covering about 1.6%. In the case of this clone: Its antigen is not identified.

Germline V gives CDR1 MGHRA, CDR2 YSYEKL. CDR3 length equals 17 residues. Germline trimming cut 1 base from V and 0 bases from J; bases unmatched to any gene: 7. The chain combines TRBV4-1 with TRBJ2-7; 9 nucleotides agree with TRBD2. This sequence originates from a man aged 18 to 30 in good health. Some clones in this sample may be carry-over from other donors' samples. Sequencing was done on a sample of naive CD8+ T cells from PBMCs. The chain's CDR3 is CASSQASGTLSSYEQYF. CDR3 DNA: TGCGCCAGCAGCCAAGCTAGCGGGACACTTAGCTCCTACGAGCAGTACTTC.